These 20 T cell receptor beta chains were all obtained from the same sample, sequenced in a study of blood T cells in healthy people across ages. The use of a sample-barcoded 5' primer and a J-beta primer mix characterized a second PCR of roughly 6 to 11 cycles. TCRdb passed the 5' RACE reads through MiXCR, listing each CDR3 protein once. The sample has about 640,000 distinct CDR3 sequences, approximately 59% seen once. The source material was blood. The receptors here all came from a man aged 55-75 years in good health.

The CDR3 region has the DNA TGTGCCAGCAGCTGGTCCAGCGGGGGGGCGGTAGATACGCAGTATTTT. Translated: CASSWSSGGAVDTQYF. The rearrangement uses TRBV7-2 and TRBJ2-3; 10 nucleotides match TRBD2. CDR1 is SGHTA and CDR2 is FQGNSA in the germline V gene. The CDR3 spans 16 residues. The junction had 9 bases not matched to a gene; V was cut back by 4 bases and J by 5 bases.

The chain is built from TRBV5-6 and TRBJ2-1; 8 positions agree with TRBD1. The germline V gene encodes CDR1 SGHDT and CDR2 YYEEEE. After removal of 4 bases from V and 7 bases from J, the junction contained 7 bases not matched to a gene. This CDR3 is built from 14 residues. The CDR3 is CASSVRTGFNEQFF. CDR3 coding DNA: TGTGCCAGCAGCGTGAGGACAGGGTTTAATGAGCAGTTCTTC.

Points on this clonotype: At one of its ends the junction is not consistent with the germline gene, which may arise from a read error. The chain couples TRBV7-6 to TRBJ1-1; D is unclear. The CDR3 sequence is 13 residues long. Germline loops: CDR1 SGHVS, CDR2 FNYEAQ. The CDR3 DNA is TGTGCCTGCAGCCCCCAGGAGAACACTGAAGCTTTCTTT. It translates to CACSPQENTEAFF.

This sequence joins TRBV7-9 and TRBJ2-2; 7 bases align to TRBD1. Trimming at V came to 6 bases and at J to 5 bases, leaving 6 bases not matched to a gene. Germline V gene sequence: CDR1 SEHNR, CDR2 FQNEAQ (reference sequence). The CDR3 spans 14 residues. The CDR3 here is CASSLTGVTGELFF. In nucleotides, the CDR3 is TGTGCCAGCAGTCTTACAGGGGTGACCGGGGAGCTGTTTTTT.

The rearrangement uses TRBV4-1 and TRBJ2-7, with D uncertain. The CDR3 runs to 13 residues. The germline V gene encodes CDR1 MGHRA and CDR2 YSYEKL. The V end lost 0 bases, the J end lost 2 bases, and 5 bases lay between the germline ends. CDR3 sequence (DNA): TGCGCCAGCAGCCAAGATGTCGCCTACGAGCAGTACTTC. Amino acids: CASSQDVAYEQYF.

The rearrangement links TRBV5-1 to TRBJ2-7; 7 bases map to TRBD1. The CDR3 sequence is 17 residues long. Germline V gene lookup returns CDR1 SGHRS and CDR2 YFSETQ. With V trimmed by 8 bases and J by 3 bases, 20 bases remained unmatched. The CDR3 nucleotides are TGCGCCAGTTCTCCATCTCGTTCTGGGACAGAGGTCTACGAGCAGTACTTC. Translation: CASSPSRSGTEVYEQYF.

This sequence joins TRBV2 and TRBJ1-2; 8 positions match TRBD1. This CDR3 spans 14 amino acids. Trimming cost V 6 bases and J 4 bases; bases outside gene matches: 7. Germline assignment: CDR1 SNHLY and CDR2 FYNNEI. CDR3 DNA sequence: TGTGCCAGCAGCGCAGGGACAGGTGGCTATGGCTACACCTTC. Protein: CASSAGTGGYGYTF.

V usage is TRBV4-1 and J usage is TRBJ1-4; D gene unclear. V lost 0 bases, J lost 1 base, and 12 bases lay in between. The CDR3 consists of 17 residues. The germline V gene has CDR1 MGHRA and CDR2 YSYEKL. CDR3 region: CASSQDLMGGTNEKLFF. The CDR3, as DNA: TGCGCCAGCAGCCAAGACCTGATGGGAGGAACTAATGAAAAACTGTTTTTT.

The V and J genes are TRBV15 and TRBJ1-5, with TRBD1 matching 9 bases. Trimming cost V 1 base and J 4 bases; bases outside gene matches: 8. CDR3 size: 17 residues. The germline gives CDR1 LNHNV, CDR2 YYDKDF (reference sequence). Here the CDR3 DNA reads TGTGCCACCAGCAGAGCCGGGACAGGGAAAAGAAATCAGCCCCAGCATTTT. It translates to CATSRAGTGKRNQPQHF.

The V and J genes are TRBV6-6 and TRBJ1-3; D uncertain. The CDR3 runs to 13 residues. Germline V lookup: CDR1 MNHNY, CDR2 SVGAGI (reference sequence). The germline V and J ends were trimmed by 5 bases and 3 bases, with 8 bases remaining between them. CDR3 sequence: CASSDEVGNTIYF. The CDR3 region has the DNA TGTGCCAGCAGTGACGAGGTTGGAAACACCATATATTTT.

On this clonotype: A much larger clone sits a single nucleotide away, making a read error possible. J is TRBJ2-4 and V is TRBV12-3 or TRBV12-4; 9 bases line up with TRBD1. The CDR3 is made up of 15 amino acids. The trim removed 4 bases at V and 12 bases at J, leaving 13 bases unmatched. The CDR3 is CASSYGTGLRDTQYF. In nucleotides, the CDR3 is TGTGCCAGCAGTTACGGGACAGGGTTGAGGGACACTCAGTACTTC.

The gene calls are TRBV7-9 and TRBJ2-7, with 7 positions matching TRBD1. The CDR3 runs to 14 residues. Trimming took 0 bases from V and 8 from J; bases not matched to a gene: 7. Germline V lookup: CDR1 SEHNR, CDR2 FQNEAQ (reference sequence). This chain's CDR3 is CASSLAGTERKQYF. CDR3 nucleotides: TGTGCCAGCAGCTTAGCGGGGACAGAGAGGAAGCAGTACTTC.

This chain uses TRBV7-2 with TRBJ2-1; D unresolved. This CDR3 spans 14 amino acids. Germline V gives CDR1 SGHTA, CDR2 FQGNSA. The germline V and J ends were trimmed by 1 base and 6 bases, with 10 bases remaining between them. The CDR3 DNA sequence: TGTGCCAGCAGCTTAGGCCCAAGCCCCAATGAGCAGTTCTTC. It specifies CASSLGPSPNEQFF.

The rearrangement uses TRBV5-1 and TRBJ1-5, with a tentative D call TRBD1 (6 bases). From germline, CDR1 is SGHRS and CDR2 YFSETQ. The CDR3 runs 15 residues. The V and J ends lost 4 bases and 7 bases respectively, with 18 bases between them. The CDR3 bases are TGCGCCAGCAGCCTCCGGGGGGCAGCAGGACAGCCCCAGCATTTT. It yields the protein CASSLRGAAGQPQHF.

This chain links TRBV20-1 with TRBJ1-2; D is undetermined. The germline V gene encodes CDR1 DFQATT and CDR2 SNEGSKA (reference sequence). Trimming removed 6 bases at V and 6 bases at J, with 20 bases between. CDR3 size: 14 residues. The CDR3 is CSADRGWGVHGYTF. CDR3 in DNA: TGCAGTGCCGATCGAGGCTGGGGAGTCCATGGCTACACCTTC.

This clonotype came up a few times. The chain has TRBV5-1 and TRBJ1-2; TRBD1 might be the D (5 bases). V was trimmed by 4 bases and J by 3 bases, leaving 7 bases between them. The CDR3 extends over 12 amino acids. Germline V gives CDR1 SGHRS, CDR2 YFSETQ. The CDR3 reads CASSTTDYGYTF. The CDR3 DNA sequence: TGCGCCAGCAGCACGACAGACTATGGCTACACCTTC.

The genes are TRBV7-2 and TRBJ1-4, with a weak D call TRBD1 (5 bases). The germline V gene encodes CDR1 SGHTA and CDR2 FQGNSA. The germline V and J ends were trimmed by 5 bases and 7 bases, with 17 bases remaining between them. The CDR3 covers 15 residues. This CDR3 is CASSPSFGGGEKLFF. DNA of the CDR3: TGTGCCAGCAGCCCCTCCTTTGGGGGTGGTGAAAAACTGTTTTTT.

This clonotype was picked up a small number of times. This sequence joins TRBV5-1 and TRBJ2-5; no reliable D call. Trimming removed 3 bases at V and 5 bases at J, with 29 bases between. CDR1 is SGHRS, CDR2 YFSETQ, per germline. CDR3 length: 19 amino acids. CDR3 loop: CASSWNAKSSPFGEETQYF. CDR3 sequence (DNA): TGCGCCAGCAGCTGGAACGCTAAATCGAGTCCTTTTGGTGAGGAGACCCAGTACTTC. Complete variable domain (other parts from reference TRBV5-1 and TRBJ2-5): KAGVTQTPRYLIKTRGQQVTLSCSPISGHRSVSWYQQTPGQGLQFLFEYFSETQRNKGNFPGRFSGRQFSNSRSEMNVSTLELGDSALYLCASSWNAKSSPFGEETQYFGPGTRLLVL.

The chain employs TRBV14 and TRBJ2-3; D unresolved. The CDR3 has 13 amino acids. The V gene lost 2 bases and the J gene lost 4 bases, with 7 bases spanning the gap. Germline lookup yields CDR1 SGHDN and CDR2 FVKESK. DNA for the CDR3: TGTGCCAGCAGCCAAAGTCTAGCAGATACGCAGTATTTT. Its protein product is CASSQSLADTQYF.

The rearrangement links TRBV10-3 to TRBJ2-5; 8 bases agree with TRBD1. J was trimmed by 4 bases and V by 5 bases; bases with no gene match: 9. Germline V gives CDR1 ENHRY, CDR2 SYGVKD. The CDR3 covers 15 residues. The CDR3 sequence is CAISSPDRDGETQYF. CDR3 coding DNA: TGTGCCATCAGTTCTCCGGACAGGGATGGAGAGACCCAGTACTTC.